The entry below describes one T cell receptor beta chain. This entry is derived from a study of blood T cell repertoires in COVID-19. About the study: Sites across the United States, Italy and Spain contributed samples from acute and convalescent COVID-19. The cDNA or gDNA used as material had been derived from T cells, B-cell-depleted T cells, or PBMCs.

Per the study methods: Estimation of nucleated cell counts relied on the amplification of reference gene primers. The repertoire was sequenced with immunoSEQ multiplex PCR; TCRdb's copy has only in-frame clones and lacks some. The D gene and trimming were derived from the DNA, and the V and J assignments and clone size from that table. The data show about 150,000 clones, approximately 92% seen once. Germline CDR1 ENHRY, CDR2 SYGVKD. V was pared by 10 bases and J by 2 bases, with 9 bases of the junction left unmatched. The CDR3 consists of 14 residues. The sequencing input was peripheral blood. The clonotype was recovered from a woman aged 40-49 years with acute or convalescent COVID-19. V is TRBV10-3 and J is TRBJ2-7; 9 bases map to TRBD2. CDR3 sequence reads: CATGVSSGAYEQYF. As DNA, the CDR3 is TGTGCCACAGGGGTTTCTAGCGGGGCCTACGAGCAGTACTTC.